The present entry profiles one T cell receptor (beta chain) with its context. Its antigen target is currently unknown. Base qualities are not at hand, and no much larger clone is one base apart. TCR beta CDR3 regions were sequenced from DNA using the immunoSEQ hsTCRbeta Kit. As for how the authors treated the data: TCR sequencing data were analysed with the ImmunoSEQ Analyzer. T cell clonality was defined as 1 minus Pielou's evenness computed on productive rearrangements. To measure T cell diversity, the inverse Simpson index was applied to productive templates. T cell density was expressed as TCR beta template counts normalized to usable DNA, with usable DNA estimated by amplifying and sequencing housekeeping genes. Two-sided Kruskal-Wallis tests were used to compare TCR metrics between histologic stages. TCRdb's version of the immuneACCESS table is confined to in-frame rearrangements and falls short of the full clone set. An unresolved V gene accounts for under half of the shortfall where checked; the remainder is of unknown origin. The V and J calls and clone size were taken over from that table, and D and trimming were inferred from the DNA. Within this sample are over 3,500 clones, with roughly 76% of them counted one time only. The top ten hold 11% to 15% of the sample.

V is trimmed back by 5 bases and J by 7 bases, and the junction contains 5 bases that no gene match accounts for. The CDR3 contains 13 residues, cysteine and phenylalanine counted. The entry retains the CDR3 DNA only, 39 bases that are in frame from base 1. The germline V gene yields SGHVS for CDR1 and FQNEAQ for CDR2. This sample is part of a study of immune evolution from preneoplasia to lung adenocarcinoma (dated by TCRdb to the early 2020s). In the study overall: HLA loss of heterozygosity was seen in roughly 7%, 15% and 33% of AIS, MIA and ADC lesions, and in no AAH lesions. The study combined immune gene expression, TCR sequencing and multiplex immunofluorescence to profile immune contexture across lung adenocarcinoma precursors and invasive adenocarcinoma. Resected precursor lesions (AAH, AIS, MIA) and invasive adenocarcinomas were compared with paired morphologically normal lung tissue. The sample size depended on which specimens were available, not on a prior power calculation. The immune data were integrated with whole exome sequencing and methylation data obtained from the same cohort of nodules. The overall cohort comprised around 55 patients with pulmonary nodules who underwent surgical resection. TCR sequencing data came from 51 patients. According to the study, 100 to 120 samples went through TCR sequencing. POLYSOLVER was used to infer Class I HLA alleles from exome data, while LOHHLA was used to detect allele-specific HLA loss.

Paper-wide results and their limitations: Normal lung had the highest top T cell clone frequencies, which appeared to decline progressively from AAH through AIS, MIA and invasive adenocarcinoma. The highest clonality was observed in normal lung, whereas higher T cell density and diversity but lower clonality appeared to be present in later-stage lesions. Because all patients came from Japan and China, whether the findings apply to Western populations was uncertain. The findings were based on association rather than direct causation, and larger cohorts with long-term follow-up and longitudinal biopsies were deemed needed. Compared with EGFR-mutant or double wild-type lesions, KRAS-mutant nodules had the highest T cell clonality.

The patients had resection in Japan or China between about 2014 and 2018. Two lung cancer pathologists independently confirmed the histologic diagnosis of each case on H&E slides. For nucleic acid extraction, premalignant or tumor cells were enriched by macro-dissection following pathologic assessment. FFPE tissue was used for DNA isolation with the AllPrep DNA/RNA FFPE Kit. The sample was FFPE minimally invasive lung adenocarcinoma tissue. The cell subset or site label corresponds to: micro-invasive lung adenocarcinoma (MIA). This TCR came from a person in their sixties or seventies with lung adenocarcinoma. This receptor chain uses TRBV7-8 and TRBJ1-5; TRBD1 aligns with 7 central bases. CDR3 loop: CASSGTENQPQHF. The DNA is TGTGCCAGCAGCGGGACAGAGAACCAGCCCCAGCATTTT.